One sample yielded the 14 T cell receptor beta chains listed below, sequenced in a study of T cell clusters in autoimmune cytopenias. Each sample's input was about 250 ng genomic DNA, some 34,000 genome equivalents. Multiplex touch-down PCR amplified TRB using TRB-A and TRB-B pools in one tube. TCRdb reworked the multiplex PCR reads into one entry per CDR3 protein, no DNA. Its clone listing holds around 15,000 distinct CDR3 sequences. Sequenced: peripheral blood. The source of these receptors is a human donor with an autoimmune cytopenia or autoimmune hepatitis (not recorded which).

In terms of frequency, this clonotype is medium-sized. V gene TRBV29-1 combines with J gene TRBJ2-7. CDR1 is SQVTM and CDR2 is ANQGSEA in the germline V gene. The CDR3 has 12 amino acids. This chain's CDR3 is CSVDDSAYEQYF.

The V gene is TRBV19, the J gene TRBJ1-2. The CDR3 totals 14 residues. CDR1 and CDR2 (germline): LNHDA, SQIVND (reference sequence). The chain's CDR3 is CASERGGSGYGYTF.

The rearrangement links TRBV6-5 to TRBJ2-3; there is no DNA to check the TCRdb D call of TRBD2. The CDR3 spans 15 residues. Germline CDR1 is MNHEY and CDR2 is SVGAGI. This CDR3 reads CASRSAGGYTDTQYF.

The V and J genes are TRBV5-5 and TRBJ1-6. The CDR3 spans 12 residues. CDR1 is SGHKS and CDR2 is YYEKEE in the germline V gene (reference sequence). CDR3 residues: CASTGEGSPLHF.

V is TRBV19 and J is TRBJ2-3; the TCRdb call, TRBD2, lacks DNA for checking. The CDR3 runs 13 residues. Germline-derived CDR1 and CDR2 are LNHDA and SQIVND (reference sequence). CDR3 sequence reads: CASSLGEVDTQYF.

The chain employs TRBV19 and TRBJ1-4; the D call of TRBD1 rests on TCRdb alone, since no DNA is present to check it. Germline CDR1 is LNHDA and CDR2 is SQIVND (reference sequence). The CDR3 runs to 14 residues. CDR3: CASSIPGLSEKLFF.

The gene calls are TRBV27 and TRBJ2-1; TCRdb indicates TRBD1, and absent DNA this call remains unverified. Germline assignment: CDR1 MNHEY and CDR2 SMNVEV (reference sequence). This CDR3 comprises 14 residues. This CDR3 reads CASTPRHSYNEQFF.

J is TRBJ1-1 and V is TRBV6-4; the TCRdb call, TRBD1, lacks DNA for checking. This CDR3 is 13 amino acids long. Germline CDR1 and CDR2: MRHNA and SNTAGT. CDR3 residues: CASSPTLQGAAFF.

The rearrangement joins TRBV6-5 to TRBJ1-5. Germline V gene sequence: CDR1 MNHEY, CDR2 SVGAGI. CDR3 size: 16 residues. The CDR3 loop is CASSYSRGYSNQPQHF.

The chain uses TRBV12-3 or TRBV12-4 and TRBJ1-5; TCRdb outputs TRBD1, but without DNA this stays unchecked. The CDR3 loop spans 14 amino acids. The CDR3 is CASSGGYSNQPQHF.

V and J are TRBV29-1 and TRBJ1-1; TCRdb reports TRBD1, a call that lacks DNA to check it against. This CDR3 region has 14 residues. Germline V gene data show CDR1 as SQVTM and CDR2 as ANQGSEA. CDR3 residues: CSVTSGTGGAEAFF.

The chain recombines TRBV6-6 with TRBJ1-6. The CDR3 runs to 16 residues. CDR1 and CDR2 (germline): MNHNY, SVGAGI (reference sequence). CDR3 in amino acids: CASSYHSSMGNSPLHF.

The chain has TRBV18 and TRBJ2-7; TCRdb's assignment of TRBD1 cannot be checked, as there is no DNA. CDR1 KGHSH and CDR2 LQKENI come from the germline V gene. This CDR3 is built from 13 residues. This CDR3 is CASSPMTVYEQYF.

The rearrangement links TRBV30 to TRBJ1-1; TCRdb outputs TRBD1, but without DNA this stays unchecked. Germline loops: CDR1 GTSNPN, CDR2 SVGIG (reference sequence). The CDR3 length is 12 residues. CDR3 loop: CAWNEGHTEAFF.